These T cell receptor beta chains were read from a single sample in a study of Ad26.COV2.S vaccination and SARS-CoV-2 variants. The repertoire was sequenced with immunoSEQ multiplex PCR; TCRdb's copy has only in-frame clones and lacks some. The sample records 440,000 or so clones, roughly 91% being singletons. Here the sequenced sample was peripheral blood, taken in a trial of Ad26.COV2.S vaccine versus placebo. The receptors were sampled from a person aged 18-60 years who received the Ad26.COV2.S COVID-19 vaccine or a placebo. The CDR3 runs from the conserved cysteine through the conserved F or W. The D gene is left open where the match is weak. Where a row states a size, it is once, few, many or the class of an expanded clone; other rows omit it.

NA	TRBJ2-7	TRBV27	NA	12	TGTGCCAGCAGAGGAACAAACTACGAGCAGTACTTC	CASRGTNYEQYF
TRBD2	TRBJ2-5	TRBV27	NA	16	TGTGCCAGCAGAAGTACCGGGACTAGCTCCTATGGGACCCAGTACTTC	CASRSTGTSSYGTQYF
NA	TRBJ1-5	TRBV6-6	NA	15	TGTGCCAGCAGTATCCTACGGGGGGCCAATCAGCCCCAGCATTTT	CASSILRGANQPQHF
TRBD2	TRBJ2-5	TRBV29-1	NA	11	TGCAGCGTAGCGGGACAAGAGACCCAGTACTTC	CSVAGQETQYF
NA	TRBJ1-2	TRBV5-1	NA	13	TGCGCCAGCAGCTTCGGGCAGCGCTATGGCTACACCTTC	CASSFGQRYGYTF
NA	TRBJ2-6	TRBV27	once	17	TGTGCCAGCACCCCTAATAGGGGGGCTCTTGGGGCCAACGTCCTGACTTTC	CASTPNRGALGANVLTF
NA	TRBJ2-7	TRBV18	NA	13	TGTGCCAGCTCACCAGAGGGCCCCAACGAGCAGTACTTC	CASSPEGPNEQYF
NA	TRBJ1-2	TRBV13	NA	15	TGTGCCAGCAGCTTAGGTCGGCAGGTCCTCTATGGCTACACCTTC	CASSLGRQVLYGYTF
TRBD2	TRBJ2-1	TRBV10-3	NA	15	TGTGCCATCAGTGCTCCAGCGGGAGAATCTGGTGAGCAGTTCTTC	CAISAPAGESGEQFF
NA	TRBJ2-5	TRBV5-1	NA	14	TGCGCCAGCAGCCCCGGTCCGGGGAGCGAGACCCAGTACTTC	CASSPGPGSETQYF
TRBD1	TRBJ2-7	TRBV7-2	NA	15	TGTGCCAGCAGCGCGCGACAGGGGGGAACCTACGAGCAGTACTTC	CASSARQGGTYEQYF
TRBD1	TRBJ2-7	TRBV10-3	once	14	TGTGCCATCAGTGAGTACGGACAGGACTACGAGCAGTACTTC	CAISEYGQDYEQYF
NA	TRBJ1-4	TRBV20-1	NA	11	TGCAGTGCTGGGTCTAATGAAAAACTGTTTTTT	CSAGSNEKLFF
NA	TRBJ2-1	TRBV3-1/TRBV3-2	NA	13	TGTGCCAGCAGCCAAGCCGGGGGAAATGAGCAGTTCTTC	CASSQAGGNEQFF
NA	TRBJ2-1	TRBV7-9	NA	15	TGTGCCAGCAGCTTGGAGGGAGGAGGGGACAATGAGCAGTTCTTC	CASSLEGGGDNEQFF
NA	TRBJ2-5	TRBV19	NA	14	TGTGCCAGTAGTATAGGCGGCGGGTGGGAGACCCAGTACTTC	CASSIGGGWETQYF
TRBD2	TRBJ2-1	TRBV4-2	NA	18	TGTGCCAGCAGCCAAGGGGCTATTTCGGCGGGAGCGCACAATGAGCAGTTCTTC	CASSQGAISAGAHNEQFF
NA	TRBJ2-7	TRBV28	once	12	TGTGCCAGCAGTTTGCCCACCCGAGGGCAGTACTTC	CASSLPTRGQYF
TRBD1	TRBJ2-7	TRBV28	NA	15	TGTGCCAGCAGCCTGTCCCCGGGACAGAGCTACGAGCAGTACTTC	CASSLSPGQSYEQYF